This TCR beta chain appears in the sequencing data of a study of T cells in Graves' hyperthyroidism and ophthalmopathy. General observations from the study: Blood held most thyroid clonotypes expanded above 0.001 frequency. Onset of ophthalmopathy came a median 6.5 months after the model predicted it.

Disease duration under 2 months; hyperthyroidism patients were aged 18 to 65. Clinical symptoms, serum thyroxine, TRAb, thyroid ultrasound and orbital computed tomography established diagnosis. This clonotype has only a few counts. Its matching antigen is unknown. Amplification yielded TCR beta CDR3 regions, with RNA transcripts as the source. HTBI primers were the set used in a first-round RT-PCR of the TCR CDR3. TCRdb ran MiXCR on the multiplex PCR reads and lists one entry per CDR3 protein. The sample consists of 600,000 to 850,000 distinct CDR3 sequences, approximately 19% of them appearing once. Germline V lookup: CDR1 GTSNPN, CDR2 SVGIG (reference sequence). The CDR3 is 13 amino acids. The V gene lost 1 base and the J gene lost 8 bases, with 14 bases spanning the gap.

The sample comprised blood. The chain combines TRBV30 with TRBJ1-1, with D possibly matching TRBD1 (5 bases). This receptor was obtained from a woman aged 45-60 years with Graves' hyperthyroidism that later progressed to Graves' ophthalmopathy. This chain's CDR3 is CAWSANRQTEAFF. The CDR3 region has the DNA TGTGCCTGGAGTGCGAATAGACAGACCGAAGCTTTCTTT.